The clone carrying this TCR beta chain was observed many times. It was with a sample-barcoded 5' primer and a J-beta primer mix that a second PCR of about 6 to 12 cycles was run. TCRdb independently ran MiXCR on the 5' RACE reads; one entry per CDR3 protein. The table lists just under 900,000 distinct CDR3 sequences, 29% of them singletons. The data originate from a study of blood T cells in healthy people across ages. The V end lost 6 bases, the J end lost 7 bases, and 19 bases lay between the germline ends. This CDR3 contains 16 residues. Looked up from germline, CDR1 is MDHEN and CDR2 is SYDVKM. The sequence came from a woman older than 75 in good health. Sequencing was done on a sample of blood. This rearrangement joins TRBV28 to TRBJ1-6; D possibly corresponds to TRBD1 (5 bases). The CDR3 loop reads CASRTLETVSNSPLHF. The CDR3 nucleotides read TGTGCCAGCAGAACCCTCGAGACAGTCTCAAATTCACCCCTCCACTTT.